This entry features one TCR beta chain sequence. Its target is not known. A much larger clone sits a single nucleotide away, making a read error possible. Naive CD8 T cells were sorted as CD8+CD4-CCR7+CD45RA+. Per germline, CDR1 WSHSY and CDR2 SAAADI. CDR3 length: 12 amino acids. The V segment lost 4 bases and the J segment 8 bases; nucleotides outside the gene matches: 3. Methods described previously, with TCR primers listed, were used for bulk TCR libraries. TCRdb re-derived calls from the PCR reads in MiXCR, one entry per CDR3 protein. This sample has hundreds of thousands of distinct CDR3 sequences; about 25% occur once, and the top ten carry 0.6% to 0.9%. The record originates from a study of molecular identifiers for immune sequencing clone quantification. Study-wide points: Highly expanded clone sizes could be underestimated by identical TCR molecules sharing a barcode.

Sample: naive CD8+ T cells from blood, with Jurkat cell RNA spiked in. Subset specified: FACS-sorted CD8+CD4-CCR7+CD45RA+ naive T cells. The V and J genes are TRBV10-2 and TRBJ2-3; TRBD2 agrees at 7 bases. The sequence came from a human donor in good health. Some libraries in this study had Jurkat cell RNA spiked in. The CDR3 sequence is CASSAGGVTQYF. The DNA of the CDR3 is TGCGCCAGCAGTGCGGGGGGAGTTACGCAGTATTTT.